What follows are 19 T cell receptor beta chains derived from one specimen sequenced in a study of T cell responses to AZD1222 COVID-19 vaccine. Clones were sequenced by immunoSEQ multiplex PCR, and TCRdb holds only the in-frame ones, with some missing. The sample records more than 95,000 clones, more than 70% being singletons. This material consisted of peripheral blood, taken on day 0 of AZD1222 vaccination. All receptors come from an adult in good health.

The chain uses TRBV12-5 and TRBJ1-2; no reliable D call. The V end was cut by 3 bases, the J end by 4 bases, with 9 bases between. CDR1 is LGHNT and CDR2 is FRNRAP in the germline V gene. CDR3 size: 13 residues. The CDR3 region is CASGFDRLYGYTF. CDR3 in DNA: TGTGCTAGTGGTTTTGACCGTCTCTATGGCTACACCTTC.

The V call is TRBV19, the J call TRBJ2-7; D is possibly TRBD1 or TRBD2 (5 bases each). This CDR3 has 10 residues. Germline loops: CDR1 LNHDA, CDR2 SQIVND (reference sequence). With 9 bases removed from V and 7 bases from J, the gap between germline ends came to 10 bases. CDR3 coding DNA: TGTGCCAGCGGGACCCGGGAGCAGTACTTC. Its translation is CASGTREQYF.

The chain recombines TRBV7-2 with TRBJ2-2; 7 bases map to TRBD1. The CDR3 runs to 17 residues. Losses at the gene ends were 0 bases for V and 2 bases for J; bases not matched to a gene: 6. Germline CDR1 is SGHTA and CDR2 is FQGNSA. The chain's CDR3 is CASSLATGTDNTGELFF. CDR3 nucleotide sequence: TGTGCCAGCAGCTTAGCCACCGGGACAGATAACACCGGGGAGCTGTTTTTT.

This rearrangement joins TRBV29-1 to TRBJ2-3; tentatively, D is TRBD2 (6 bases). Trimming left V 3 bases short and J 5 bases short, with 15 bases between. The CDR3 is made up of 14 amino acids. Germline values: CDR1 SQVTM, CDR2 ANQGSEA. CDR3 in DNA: TGCAGCGTTGATACGGGAGCCCGAGGAGATACGCAGTATTTT. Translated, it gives CSVDTGARGDTQYF.

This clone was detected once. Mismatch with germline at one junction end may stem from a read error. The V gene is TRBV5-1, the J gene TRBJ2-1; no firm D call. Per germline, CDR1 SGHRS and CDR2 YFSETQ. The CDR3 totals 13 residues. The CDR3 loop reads CASSFVSNNEQFF. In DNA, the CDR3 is TGCGCCAGCAGCTTTGTCTCCAACAATGAGCAGTTCTTC. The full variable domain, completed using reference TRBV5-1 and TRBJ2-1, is KAGVTQTPRYLIKTRGQQVTLSCSPISGHRSVSWYQQTPGQGLQFLFEYFSETQRNKGNFPGRFSGRQFSNSRSEMNVSTLELGDSALYLCASSFVSNNEQFFGPGTRLTVL.

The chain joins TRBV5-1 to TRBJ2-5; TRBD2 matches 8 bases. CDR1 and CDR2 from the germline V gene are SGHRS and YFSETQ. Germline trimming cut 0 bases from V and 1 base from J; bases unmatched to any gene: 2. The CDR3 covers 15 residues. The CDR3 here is CASSLVLAGQETQYF. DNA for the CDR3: TGCGCCAGCAGCTTGGTTCTAGCGGGCCAAGAGACCCAGTACTTC.

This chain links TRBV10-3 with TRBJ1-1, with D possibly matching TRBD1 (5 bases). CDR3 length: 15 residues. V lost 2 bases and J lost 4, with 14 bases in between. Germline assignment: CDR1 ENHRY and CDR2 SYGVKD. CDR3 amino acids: CAISEMGQGSTEAFF. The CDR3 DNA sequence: TGTGCCATCAGTGAGATGGGCCAGGGATCCACTGAAGCTTTCTTT.

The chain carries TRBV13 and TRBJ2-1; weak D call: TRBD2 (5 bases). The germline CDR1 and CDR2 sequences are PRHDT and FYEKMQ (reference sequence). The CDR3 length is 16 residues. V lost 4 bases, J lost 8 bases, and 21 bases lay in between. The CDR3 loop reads CASSSPLGTSPDEQFF. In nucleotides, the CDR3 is TGTGCCAGCAGCTCCCCTTTGGGTACTAGTCCTGATGAGCAGTTCTTC.

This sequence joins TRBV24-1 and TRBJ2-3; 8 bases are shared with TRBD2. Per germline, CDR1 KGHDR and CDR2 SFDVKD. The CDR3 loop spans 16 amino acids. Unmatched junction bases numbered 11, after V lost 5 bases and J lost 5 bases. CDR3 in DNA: TGTGCCACCAGTGTCTCTGTAGCGGGGACGGGAGATACGCAGTATTTT. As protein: CATSVSVAGTGDTQYF.

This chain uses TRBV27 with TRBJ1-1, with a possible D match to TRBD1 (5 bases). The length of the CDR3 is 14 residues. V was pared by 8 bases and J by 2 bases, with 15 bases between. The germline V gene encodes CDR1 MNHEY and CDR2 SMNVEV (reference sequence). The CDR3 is CASRPRGLNTEAFF. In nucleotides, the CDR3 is TGTGCCAGCCGGCCACGGGGACTTAACACTGAAGCTTTCTTT.

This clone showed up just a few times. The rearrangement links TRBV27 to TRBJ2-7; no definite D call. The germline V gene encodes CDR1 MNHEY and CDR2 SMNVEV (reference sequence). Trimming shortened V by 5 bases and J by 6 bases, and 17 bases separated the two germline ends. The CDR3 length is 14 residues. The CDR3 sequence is CASSPGLGSGEQYF. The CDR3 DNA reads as TGTGCCAGCAGTCCGGGCCTTGGGTCCGGCGAGCAGTACTTC.

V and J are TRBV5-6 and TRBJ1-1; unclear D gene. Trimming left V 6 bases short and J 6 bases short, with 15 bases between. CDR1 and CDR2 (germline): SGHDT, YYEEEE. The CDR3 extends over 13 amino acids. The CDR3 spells CASTHPRKAEAFF. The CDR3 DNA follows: TGTGCCAGCACCCATCCTAGAAAGGCTGAAGCTTTCTTT. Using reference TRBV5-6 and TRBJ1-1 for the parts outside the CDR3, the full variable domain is DAGVTQSPTHLIKTRGQQVTLRCSPKSGHDTVSWYQQALGQGPQFIFQYYEEEERQRGNFPDRFSGHQFPNYSSELNVNALLLGDSALYLCASTHPRKAEAFFGQGTRLTVV.

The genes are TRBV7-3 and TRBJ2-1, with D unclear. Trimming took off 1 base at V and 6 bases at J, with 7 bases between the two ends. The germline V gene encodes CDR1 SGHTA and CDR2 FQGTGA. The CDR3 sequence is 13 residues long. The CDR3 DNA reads TGTGCCAGCAGCTTAAACCCCATCAATGAGCAGTTCTTC. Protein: CASSLNPINEQFF.

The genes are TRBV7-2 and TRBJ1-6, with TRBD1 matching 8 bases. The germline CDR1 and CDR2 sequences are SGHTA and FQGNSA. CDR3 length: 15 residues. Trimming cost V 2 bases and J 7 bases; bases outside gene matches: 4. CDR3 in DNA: TGTGCCAGCAGCTTACAGGGGGCTGAAAATTCACCCCTCCACTTT. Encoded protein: CASSLQGAENSPLHF. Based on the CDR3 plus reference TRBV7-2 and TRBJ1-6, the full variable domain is GAGVSQSPSNKVTEKGKDVELRCDPISGHTALYWYRQSLGQGLEFLIYFQGNSAPDKSGLPSDRFSAERTGGSVSTLTIQRTQQEDSAVYLCASSLQGAENSPLHFGNGTRLTVT.

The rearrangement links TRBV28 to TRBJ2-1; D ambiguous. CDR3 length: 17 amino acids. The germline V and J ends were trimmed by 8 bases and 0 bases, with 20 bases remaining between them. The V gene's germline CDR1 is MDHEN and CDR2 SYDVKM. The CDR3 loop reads CASWPSDFTASYNEQFF. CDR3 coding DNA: TGTGCCAGCTGGCCCTCCGATTTTACTGCCTCCTACAATGAGCAGTTCTTC.

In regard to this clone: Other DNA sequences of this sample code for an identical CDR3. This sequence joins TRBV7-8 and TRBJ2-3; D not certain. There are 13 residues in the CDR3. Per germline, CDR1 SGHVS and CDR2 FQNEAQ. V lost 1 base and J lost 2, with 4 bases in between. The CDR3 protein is CASSLGPTDTQYF. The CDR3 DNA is TGTGCCAGCAGCTTAGGACCCACAGATACGCAGTATTTT.

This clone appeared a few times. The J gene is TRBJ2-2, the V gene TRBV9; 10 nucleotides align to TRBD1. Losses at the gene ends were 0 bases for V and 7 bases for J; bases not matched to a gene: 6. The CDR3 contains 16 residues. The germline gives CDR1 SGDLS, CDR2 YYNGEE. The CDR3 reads CASSVGQGAFGGELFF. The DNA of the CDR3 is TGTGCCAGCAGCGTAGGACAGGGGGCTTTCGGCGGGGAGCTGTTTTTT.

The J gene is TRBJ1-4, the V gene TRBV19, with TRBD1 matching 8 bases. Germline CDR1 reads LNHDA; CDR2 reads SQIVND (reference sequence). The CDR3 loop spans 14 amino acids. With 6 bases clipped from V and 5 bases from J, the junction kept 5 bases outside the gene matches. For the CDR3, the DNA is TGTGCCAGTAGACCGGACAGGGCGAATGAAAAACTGTTTTTT. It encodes CASRPDRANEKLFF.

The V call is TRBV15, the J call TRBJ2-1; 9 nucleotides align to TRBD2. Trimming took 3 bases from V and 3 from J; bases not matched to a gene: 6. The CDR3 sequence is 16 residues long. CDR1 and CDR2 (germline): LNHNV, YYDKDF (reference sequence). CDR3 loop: CATSSGPAGGYNEQFF. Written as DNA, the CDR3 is TGTGCCACCAGCAGCGGACCAGCGGGAGGCTACAATGAGCAGTTCTTC. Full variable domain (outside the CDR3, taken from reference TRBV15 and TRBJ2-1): DAMVIQNPRYQVTQFGKPVTLSCSQTLNHNVMYWYQQKSSQAPKLLFHYYDKDFNNEADTPDNFQSRRPNTSFCFLDIRSPGLGDTAMYLCATSSGPAGGYNEQFFGPGTRLTVL.